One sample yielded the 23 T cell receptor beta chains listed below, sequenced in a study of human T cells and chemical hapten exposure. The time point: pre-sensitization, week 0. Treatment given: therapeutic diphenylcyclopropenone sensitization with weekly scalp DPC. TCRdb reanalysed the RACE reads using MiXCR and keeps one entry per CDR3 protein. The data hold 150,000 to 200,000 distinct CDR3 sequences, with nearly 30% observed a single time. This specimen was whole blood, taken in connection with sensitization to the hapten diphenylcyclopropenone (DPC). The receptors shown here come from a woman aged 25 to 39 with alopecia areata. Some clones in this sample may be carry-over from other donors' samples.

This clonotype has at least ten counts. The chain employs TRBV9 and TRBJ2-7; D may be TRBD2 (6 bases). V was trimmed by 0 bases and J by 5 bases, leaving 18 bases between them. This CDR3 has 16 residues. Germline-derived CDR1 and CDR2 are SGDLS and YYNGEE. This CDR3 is CASSVDPGLVKDEQYF. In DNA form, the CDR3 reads TGTGCCAGCAGCGTAGACCCGGGACTGGTGAAGGACGAGCAGTACTTC.

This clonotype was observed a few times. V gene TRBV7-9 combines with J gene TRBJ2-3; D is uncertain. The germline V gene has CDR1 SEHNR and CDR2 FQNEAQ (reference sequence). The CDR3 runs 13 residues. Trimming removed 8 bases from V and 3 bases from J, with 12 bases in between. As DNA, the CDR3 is TGTGCCAGCGGAACGCCTCTTACAGATACGCAGTATTTT. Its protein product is CASGTPLTDTQYF.

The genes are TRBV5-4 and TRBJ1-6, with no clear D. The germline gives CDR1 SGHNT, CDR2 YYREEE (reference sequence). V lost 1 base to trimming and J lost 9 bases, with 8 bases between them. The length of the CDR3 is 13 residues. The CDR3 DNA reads TGTGCCAGCAGCTTGTGGGCGAGTTCACCCCTCCACTTT. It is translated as CASSLWASSPLHF.

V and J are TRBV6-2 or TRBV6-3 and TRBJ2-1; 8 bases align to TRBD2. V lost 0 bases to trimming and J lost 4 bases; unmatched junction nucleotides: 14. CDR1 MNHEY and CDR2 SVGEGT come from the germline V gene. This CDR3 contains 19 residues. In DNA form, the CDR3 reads TGTGCCAGCAGTTACTCCCGGCTAGCGGGCCAAAGGCTATACAATGAGCAGTTCTTC. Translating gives CASSYSRLAGQRLYNEQFF.

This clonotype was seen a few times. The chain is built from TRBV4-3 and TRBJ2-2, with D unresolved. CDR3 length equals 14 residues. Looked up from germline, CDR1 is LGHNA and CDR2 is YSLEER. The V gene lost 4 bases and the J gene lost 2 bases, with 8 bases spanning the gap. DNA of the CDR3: TGCGCCAGCAGCCGCCAACATAACACCGGGGAGCTGTTTTTT. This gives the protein CASSRQHNTGELFF.

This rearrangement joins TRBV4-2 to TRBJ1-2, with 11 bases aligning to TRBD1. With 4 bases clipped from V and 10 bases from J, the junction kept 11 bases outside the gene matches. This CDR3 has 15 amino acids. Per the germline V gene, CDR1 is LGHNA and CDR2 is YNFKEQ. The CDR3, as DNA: TGTGCCAGCAGCCGGGGACAGGGGGGAACTGGAGACTACACCTTC. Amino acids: CASSRGQGGTGDYTF.

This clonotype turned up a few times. CDR3 sequence reads: CASHKGRRELFF. CDR3 bases: TGTGCCAGCCATAAGGGACGGCGGGAGCTGTTTTTT. This rearrangement joins TRBV28 to TRBJ2-2; TRBD1 or TRBD2 may be the D gene (5 bases each). Trimming took 8 bases from V and 9 from J, leaving 13 bases between them. Germline CDR1 MDHEN, CDR2 SYDVKM. This CDR3 contains 12 residues.

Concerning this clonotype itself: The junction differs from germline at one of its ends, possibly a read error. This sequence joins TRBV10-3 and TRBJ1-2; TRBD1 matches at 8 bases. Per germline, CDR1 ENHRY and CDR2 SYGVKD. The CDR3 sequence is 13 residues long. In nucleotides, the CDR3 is TGTGCCATCAGTGGGGACAGGAACTATGACTACACCTTC. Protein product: CAISGDRNYDYTF.

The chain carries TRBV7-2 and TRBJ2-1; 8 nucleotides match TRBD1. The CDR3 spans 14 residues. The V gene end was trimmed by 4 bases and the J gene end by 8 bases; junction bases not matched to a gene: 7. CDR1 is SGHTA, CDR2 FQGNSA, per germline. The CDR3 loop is CASSSGQARHEQFF. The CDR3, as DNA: TGTGCCAGCAGCTCGGGACAGGCCCGACATGAGCAGTTCTTC.

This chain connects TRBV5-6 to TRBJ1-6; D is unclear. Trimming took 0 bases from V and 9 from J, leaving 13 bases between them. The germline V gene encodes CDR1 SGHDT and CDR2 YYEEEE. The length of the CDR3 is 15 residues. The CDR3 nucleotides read TGTGCCAGCAGCTTGGATCGTAGAGCTCCTTCACCCCTCCACTTT. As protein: CASSLDRRAPSPLHF.

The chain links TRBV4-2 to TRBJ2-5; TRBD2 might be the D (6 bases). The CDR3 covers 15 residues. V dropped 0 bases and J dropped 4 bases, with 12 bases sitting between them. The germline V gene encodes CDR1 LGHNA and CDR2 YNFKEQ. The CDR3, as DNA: TGTGCCAGCAGCCAAGAGTGGTACGGGGGAGAGACCCAGTACTTC. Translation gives CASSQEWYGGETQYF.

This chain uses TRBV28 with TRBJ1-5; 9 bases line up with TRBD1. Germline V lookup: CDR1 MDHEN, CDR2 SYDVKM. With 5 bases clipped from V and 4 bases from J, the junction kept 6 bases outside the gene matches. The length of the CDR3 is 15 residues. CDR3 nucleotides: TGTGCCAGCAGTGCGGGACAGGGCCAAAATCAGCCCCAGCATTTT. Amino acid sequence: CASSAGQGQNQPQHF.

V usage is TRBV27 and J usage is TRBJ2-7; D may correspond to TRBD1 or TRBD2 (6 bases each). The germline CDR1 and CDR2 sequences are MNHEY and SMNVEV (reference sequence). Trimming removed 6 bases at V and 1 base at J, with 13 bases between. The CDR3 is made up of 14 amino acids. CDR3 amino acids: CASSHGGDSYEQYF. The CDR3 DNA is TGTGCCAGCAGCCACGGGGGCGATTCCTACGAGCAGTACTTC.

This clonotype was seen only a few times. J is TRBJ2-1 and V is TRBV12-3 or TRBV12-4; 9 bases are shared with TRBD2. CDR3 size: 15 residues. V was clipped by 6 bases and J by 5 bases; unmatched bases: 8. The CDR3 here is CASSLSGGPHNEQFF. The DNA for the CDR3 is TGTGCCAGCAGCCTTAGCGGGGGACCCCACAATGAGCAGTTCTTC.

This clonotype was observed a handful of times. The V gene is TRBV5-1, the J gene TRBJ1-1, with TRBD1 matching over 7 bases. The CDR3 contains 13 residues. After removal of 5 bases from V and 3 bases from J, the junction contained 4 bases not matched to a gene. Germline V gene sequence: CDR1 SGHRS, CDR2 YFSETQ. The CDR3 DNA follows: TGCGCCAGCAGACGGGACAGCGACACTGAAGCTTTCTTT. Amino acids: CASRRDSDTEAFF.

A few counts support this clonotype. The chain's CDR3 is CASSRFRGSPLHF. CDR3 in DNA: TGTGCCAGCAGTCGCTTTCGGGGATCACCCCTCCACTTT. The chain combines TRBV2 with TRBJ1-6; no reliable D call. The V gene's germline CDR1 is SNHLY and CDR2 FYNNEI. Deletions cut 5 bases from V and 10 bases from J, with 12 bases between. This CDR3 is 13 amino acids long.

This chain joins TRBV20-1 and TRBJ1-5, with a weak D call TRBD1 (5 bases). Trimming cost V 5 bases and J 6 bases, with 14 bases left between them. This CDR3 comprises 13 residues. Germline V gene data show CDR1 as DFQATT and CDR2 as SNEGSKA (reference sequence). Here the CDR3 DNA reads TGCAGTGCTGCTGTTCCGGGACTTCAGCCCCAGCATTTT. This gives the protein CSAAVPGLQPQHF.

The chain's CDR3 is CSAREGGQGSRRNSPLHF. CDR3 in DNA: TGCAGTGCTAGAGAGGGGGGGCAGGGGAGTAGGAGAAATTCACCCCTCCACTTT. The chain employs TRBV20-1 and TRBJ1-6; weak D call: TRBD1 (6 bases). The CDR3 contains 18 residues. V lost 0 bases and J lost 7, with 22 bases in between. The germline CDR1 and CDR2 sequences are DFQATT and SNEGSKA (reference sequence).

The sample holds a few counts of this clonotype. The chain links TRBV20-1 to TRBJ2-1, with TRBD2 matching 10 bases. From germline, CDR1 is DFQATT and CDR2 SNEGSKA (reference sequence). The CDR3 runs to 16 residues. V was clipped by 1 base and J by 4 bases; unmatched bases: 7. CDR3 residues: CSARVTLAGRYNEQFF. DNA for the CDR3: TGCAGTGCTAGAGTCACACTAGCGGGAAGGTACAATGAGCAGTTCTTC.

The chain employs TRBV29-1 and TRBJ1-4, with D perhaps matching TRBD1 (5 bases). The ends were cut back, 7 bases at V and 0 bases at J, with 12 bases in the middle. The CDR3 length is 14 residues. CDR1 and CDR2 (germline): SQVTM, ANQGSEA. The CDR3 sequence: CSAGGGATNEKLFF. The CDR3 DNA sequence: TGCAGCGCCGGGGGGGGAGCAACTAATGAAAAACTGTTTTTT.

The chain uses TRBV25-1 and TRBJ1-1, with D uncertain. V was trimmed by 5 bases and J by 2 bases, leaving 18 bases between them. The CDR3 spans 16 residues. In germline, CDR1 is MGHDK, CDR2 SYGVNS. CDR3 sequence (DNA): TGTGCCAGCAGTCCAGGACTCACCCTCGTCAACACTGAAGCTTTCTTT. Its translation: CASSPGLTLVNTEAFF.

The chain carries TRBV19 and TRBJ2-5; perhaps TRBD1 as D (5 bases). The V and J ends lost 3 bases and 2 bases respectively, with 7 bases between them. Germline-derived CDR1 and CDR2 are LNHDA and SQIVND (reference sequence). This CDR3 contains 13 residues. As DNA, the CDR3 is TGTGCCAGTAGTATGAACAGGCAAGAGACCCAGTACTTC. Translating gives CASSMNRQETQYF.

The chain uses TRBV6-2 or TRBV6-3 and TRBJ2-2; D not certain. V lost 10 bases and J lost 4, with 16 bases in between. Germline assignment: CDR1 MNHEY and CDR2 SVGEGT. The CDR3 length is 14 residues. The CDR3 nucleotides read TGTGCCACCACGGGCGTTGGAATCACCGGGGAGCTGTTTTTT. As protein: CATTGVGITGELFF.